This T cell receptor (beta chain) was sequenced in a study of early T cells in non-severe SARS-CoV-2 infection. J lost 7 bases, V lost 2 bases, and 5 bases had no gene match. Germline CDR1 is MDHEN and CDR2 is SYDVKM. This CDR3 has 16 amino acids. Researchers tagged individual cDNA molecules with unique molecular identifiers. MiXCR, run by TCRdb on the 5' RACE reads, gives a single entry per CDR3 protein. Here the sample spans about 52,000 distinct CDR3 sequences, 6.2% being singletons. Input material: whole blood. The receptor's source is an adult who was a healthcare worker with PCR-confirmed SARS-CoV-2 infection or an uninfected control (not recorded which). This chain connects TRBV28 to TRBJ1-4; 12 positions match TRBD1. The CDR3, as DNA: TGTGCCAGCAGTTTAGGGACAGGGGGCAGCCTTGAAAAACTGTTTTTT. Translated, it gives CASSLGTGGSLEKLFF.